The 13 T cell receptor beta chains below all came from one sample that was sequenced in a study of blood T cell repertoires in COVID-19 (dated by TCRdb to the early 2020s). The library was obtained by the immunoSEQ multiplex PCR assay. TCRdb mirrors the immuneACCESS table, restricted to in-frame sequences. Some clones are absent from its copies; in checked studies, under half trace to an unresolved V gene, and the reason for the others is unknown. The sample table records 60,000 to 85,000 clones; roughly 85% of these occur just once. The top ten clones comprise roughly 3.1% of the sample. Sequencing was performed on peripheral blood. The receptors shown here come from a woman aged 45 to 65 with COVID-19, enrolled during active disease.

This chain links TRBV7-6 with TRBJ2-2; 7 bases are shared with TRBD2. Germline V gene lookup returns CDR1 SGHVS and CDR2 FNYEAQ. With 0 bases clipped from V and 4 bases from J, the junction kept 8 bases outside the gene matches. The CDR3 extends over 17 amino acids. The DNA for the CDR3 is TGTGCCAGCAGCTTAGCGGCTGGCGGGAGAGGCACCGGGGAGCTGTTTTTT. Its translation is CASSLAAGGRGTGELFF.

The chain has TRBV11-1 and TRBJ2-1, with D possibly being TRBD2 (6 bases). The germline gives CDR1 SGHAT, CDR2 FQDESV (reference sequence). The CDR3 length is 16 residues. V was shortened by 5 bases and J by 0 bases, with 14 bases between the two germline ends. In DNA, the CDR3 is TGTGCCAGCAGCCGTTACCGGGGGAGCTCCTACAATGAGCAGTTCTTC. This sequence encodes CASSRYRGSSYNEQFF.

The V call is TRBV19, the J call TRBJ2-2; D is perhaps TRBD2 (5 bases). The length of the CDR3 is 14 residues. The V gene lost 5 bases and the J gene lost 7 bases, with 14 bases spanning the gap. Germline V gene sequence: CDR1 LNHDA, CDR2 SQIVND (reference sequence). The CDR3 sequence is CASSPLAASGELFF. Here the CDR3 DNA reads TGTGCCAGTAGTCCTCTAGCTGCTAGCGGGGAGCTGTTTTTT.

The genes are TRBV5-1 and TRBJ1-1; TRBD1 aligns across 10 bases. V was clipped by 0 bases and J by 0 bases; unmatched bases: 2. Germline V CDR1 and CDR2: SGHRS, YFSETQ. The CDR3 length is 16 residues. The CDR3 DNA sequence: TGCGCCAGCAGCTTGGGGACAGGGGGGATGAACACTGAAGCTTTCTTT. This translates into CASSLGTGGMNTEAFF.

The rearrangement links TRBV19 to TRBJ2-1; 8 nucleotides line up with TRBD1. With 6 bases clipped from V and 4 bases from J, the junction kept 8 bases outside the gene matches. Germline lookup yields CDR1 LNHDA and CDR2 SQIVND (reference sequence). The CDR3 sequence is 15 residues long. The CDR3 DNA reads as TGTGCCAGTAGGACGAAAGGACAGGGATACAATGAGCAGTTCTTC. The encoded protein is CASRTKGQGYNEQFF.

CDR3 sequence reads: CASSPGGLAGGNFEQYF. CDR3 bases: TGTGCCAGTAGTCCCGGCGGACTAGCGGGAGGGAATTTCGAGCAGTACTTC. This chain links TRBV19 with TRBJ2-7; the match to TRBD2 covers 15 bases. The length of the CDR3 is 17 residues. Germline CDR1 reads LNHDA; CDR2 reads SQIVND (reference sequence). With 5 bases clipped from V and 6 bases from J, the junction kept 11 bases outside the gene matches.

This clone appeared once. The V and J genes are TRBV19 and TRBJ2-7, with 11 bases that match TRBD2. This CDR3 has 16 amino acids. Unmatched junction bases numbered 9, after V lost 5 bases and J lost 3 bases. The germline V gene encodes CDR1 LNHDA and CDR2 SQIVND (reference sequence). CDR3 sequence reads: CASSLAGGPRGYEQYF. DNA of the CDR3: TGTGCCAGTAGTCTAGCGGGAGGCCCAAGAGGCTACGAGCAGTACTTC.

The chain joins TRBV11-2 to TRBJ2-2, with D uncertain. The CDR3 runs to 15 residues. The V and J ends lost 5 bases and 4 bases respectively, with 14 bases between them. Germline CDR1 SGHAT, CDR2 FQNNGV. CDR3 in DNA: TGTGCCAGCAGCCTGAAGGCCGCAGGCACCGGGGAGCTGTTTTTT. It is translated as CASSLKAAGTGELFF. Full variable domain (rest looked up from reference TRBV11-2 and TRBJ2-2): EAGVAQSPRYKIIEKRQSVAFWCNPISGHATLYWYQQILGQGPKLLIQFQNNGVVDDSQLPKDRFSAERLKGVDSTLKIQPAKLEDSAVYLCASSLKAAGTGELFFGEGSRLTVL.

The chain uses TRBV27 and TRBJ1-5; D perhaps matches TRBD1 (6 bases). Deletions cut 5 bases from V and 6 bases from J, with 11 bases between. CDR1 and CDR2 from the germline V gene are MNHEY and SMNVEV (reference sequence). The CDR3 has 13 amino acids. The CDR3 nucleotides are TGTGCCAGCAGTCTCACAGGGAGTCAGCCCCAGCATTTT. This codes for CASSLTGSQPQHF.

The chain is built from TRBV9 and TRBJ2-4; D is perhaps TRBD2 (5 bases). Per germline, CDR1 SGDLS and CDR2 YYNGEE. V lost 3 bases and J 7 bases, leaving 23 bases between the germline ends. CDR3 length equals 17 residues. For the CDR3, the DNA is TGTGCCAGCAGCGAGAGTCAGGCCCCGAGAGGGTTGAACATTCAGTACTTC. It is translated as CASSESQAPRGLNIQYF.

This rearrangement joins TRBV7-8 to TRBJ2-5; 8 nucleotides agree with TRBD2. The trim removed 3 bases at V and 4 bases at J, leaving 13 bases unmatched. The CDR3 loop spans 17 amino acids. Germline V gives CDR1 SGHVS, CDR2 FQNEAQ. The CDR3 bases are TGTGCCAGCAGCTTCGCCTCCCCGGGGGGGGCGAGAGAGACCCAGTACTTC. It is translated as CASSFASPGGARETQYF.

The chain recombines TRBV30 with TRBJ1-6; a weak D match, TRBD1 (5 bases). The CDR3 loop spans 13 amino acids. In germline, CDR1 is GTSNPN, CDR2 SVGIG (reference sequence). V shed 3 bases and J shed 6 bases, with 9 bases lying between them. CDR3 sequence: CAWSSGVNSPLHF. Written as DNA, the CDR3 is TGTGCCTGGAGCTCGGGGGTTAATTCACCCCTCCACTTT.

This clone has a handful of counts. The chain uses TRBV12-3 or TRBV12-4 and TRBJ1-4, with D hard to call. Trimming removed 3 bases from V and 8 bases from J, with 7 bases in between. This CDR3 contains 12 residues. CDR3 residues: CASSLLEEKLFF. DNA for the CDR3: TGTGCCAGCAGTTTGTTGGAGGAAAAACTGTTTTTT.